The clone carrying this T cell receptor (beta chain) was picked up many times. The entry originates in a study of human T cells and chemical hapten exposure. Study-level information: Patients, a majority of them female, were diagnosed with alopecia areata, totalis or universalis.

TCRdb passed the RACE reads through MiXCR, listing each CDR3 protein once. The sample consists of roughly 120,000 distinct CDR3 sequences, roughly 12% of them appearing once. Documented time point: patch test 1, 2 weeks after DPC sensitization. The treatment here: therapeutic diphenylcyclopropenone sensitization with weekly scalp DPC. This TCR was recovered from a woman aged 50 to 60 with alopecia areata. Some clones in this sample may be carry-over from other donors' samples. Sequenced material: whole blood, taken in connection with sensitization to the hapten diphenylcyclopropenone (DPC).

CDR3 protein: CASTPGTGINYGYTF. In DNA form, the CDR3 reads TGTGCCAGCACCCCTGGGACAGGGATTAACTATGGCTACACCTTC. The rearrangement links TRBV6-5 to TRBJ1-2; 9 bases fit TRBD1. CDR1 is MNHEY, CDR2 SVGAGI, per germline. CDR3 length: 15 amino acids. J lost 1 base, V lost 7 bases, and 7 bases had no gene match.